These T cell receptor beta chains were read from a single sample in a study of control samples from healthy donors and cancer patients. Here immunoSEQ multiplex PCR was the method, and the copy in TCRdb shows in-frame clones only, minus some. The data hold fewer than 150,000 clones, with around 93% observed a single time. Specimen: blood. The source is a young man in good health. CDR3s include the opening cysteine and the closing phenylalanine or tryptophan. The D gene is left open where the match is weak. Expanded clones get a size class; other rows say once, few or many, or leave the size out.

TRBD2,.,14,TRBJ2-1,TRBV9,CASNLAGEYNEQFF,TGTGCCAGCAACCTAGCGGGGGAGTACAATGAGCAGTTCTTC
.,.,13,TRBJ2-4,TRBV2,CASSVGLANIQYF,TGTGCCAGCAGTGTAGGACTCGCAAACATTCAGTACTTC
.,.,16,TRBJ1-2,TRBV6-6,CASSSTGRGGDYGYTF,TGTGCCAGCAGTTCTACGGGGCGGGGTGGGGACTATGGCTACACCTTC
.,few,13,TRBJ1-2,TRBV7-9,CASSLVSGYGYTF,TGTGCCAGCAGCTTAGTATCCGGCTATGGCTACACCTTC
.,.,12,TRBJ2-7,TRBV7-9,CASSLEFYEQYF,TGTGCCAGCAGCTTAGAGTTCTACGAGCAGTACTTC
.,.,14,TRBJ1-1,TRBV19,CASSSQGFGTEAFF,TGTGCCAGTAGTAGTCAAGGGTTCGGCACTGAAGCTTTCTTT
.,.,12,TRBJ1-5,TRBV6-6,CASSRVNQPQHF,TGTGCCAGCAGTCGAGTTAATCAGCCCCAGCATTTT
.,.,10,TRBJ1-2,TRBV2,CASRDYGYTF,TGTGCCAGCAGGGACTATGGCTACACCTTC
TRBD1,.,14,TRBJ2-5,TRBV2,CASTPRDSQETQYF,TGTGCCAGCACCCCCCGGGACAGTCAAGAGACCCAGTACTTC
.,.,14,TRBJ1-2,TRBV6-1,CASSEGGRPYGYTF,TGTGCCAGCAGTGAAGGGGGGCGACCCTATGGCTACACCTTC
TRBD1,.,15,TRBJ2-7,TRBV7-9,CASSFRQGPRDEQYF,TGTGCCAGCAGCTTCCGACAGGGGCCGCGGGACGAGCAGTACTTC
.,.,16,TRBJ1-4,TRBV5-4,CASSFFGVATNEKLFF,TGTGCCAGCAGCTTTTTCGGCGTTGCAACTAATGAAAAACTGTTTTTT
.,.,14,TRBJ2-2,TRBV29-1,CSFEMAHKAGELFF,TGCAGCTTTGAAATGGCCCATAAGGCCGGGGAGCTGTTTTTT
TRBD1,once,14,TRBJ1-6,TRBV3-1/TRBV3-2,CASSRTGYNSPLHF,TGTGCCAGCAGCCGGACAGGCTATAATTCACCCCTCCACTTT
.,few,14,TRBJ1-2,TRBV18,CASSPPGPGPGYTF,TGTGCCAGCTCACCACCGGGCCCAGGGCCGGGCTACACCTTC
.,.,15,TRBJ1-2,TRBV2,CASKEEAGDNYGYTF,TGTGCCAGCAAAGAGGAGGCAGGGGATAACTATGGCTACACCTTC
.,.,12,TRBJ2-3,TRBV29-1,CSVVSGSDTQYF,TGCAGCGTTGTCTCAGGGTCAGATACGCAGTATTTT
TRBD1,.,13,TRBJ1-6,TRBV19,CASSMGDRPPLHF,TGTGCCAGTAGTATGGGGGACAGGCCACCCCTCCACTTT
TRBD1,.,17,TRBJ2-2,TRBV7-2,CASSLRPGQGAGGELFF,TGTGCCAGCAGCTTAAGACCGGGACAGGGGGCGGGCGGGGAGCTGTTTTTT
.,once,17,TRBJ2-7,TRBV7-6,CASSLAASGRGSYEQYF,TGTGCCAGCAGCTTAGCGGCCTCGGGACGGGGCTCCTACGAGCAGTACTTC
.,.,16,TRBJ1-5,TRBV27,CASSLKGEWVNQPQHF,TGTGCCAGCAGTTTGAAGGGAGAATGGGTAAATCAGCCCCAGCATTTT
TRBD1,.,16,TRBJ2-7,TRBV5-1,CASSPGPGQGTREQYF,TGCGCCAGCAGCCCCGGCCCGGGACAGGGTACGCGCGAGCAGTACTTC
.,once,15,TRBJ1-6,TRBV2,CAGTRGGARNSPLHF,TGTGCCGGTACAAGGGGGGGGGCGAGGAATTCACCCCTCCACTTT
.,.,14,TRBJ1-2,TRBV2,CASSRRVGNYGYTF,TGTGCCAGCAGTCGCAGGGTCGGTAACTATGGCTACACCTTC
.,.,15,TRBJ1-5,TRBV30,CAWSERLNSNQPQHF,TGTGCCTGGAGCGAGCGGTTAAACAGCAATCAGCCCCAGCATTTT
TRBD2,.,16,TRBJ2-2,TRBV9,CASSVDGRGRSGELFF,TGTGCCAGCAGCGTAGATGGGCGGGGGAGATCCGGGGAGCTGTTTTTT
.,.,15,TRBJ2-7,TRBV5-4,CAGSLKQWGLGEQYF,TGTGCCGGCAGCTTGAAGCAGTGGGGGCTTGGCGAGCAGTACTTC
.,once,17,TRBJ2-4,TRBV2,CASLKPGLMQGKNIQYF,TGTGCCAGCCTCAAACCGGGCCTTATGCAGGGCAAAAACATTCAGTACTTC
.,once,13,TRBJ2-1,TRBV12-3/TRBV12-4,CASSHPPYNEQFF,TGTGCCAGCAGTCATCCCCCTTACAATGAGCAGTTCTTC
TRBD1,.,17,TRBJ2-7,TRBV10-3,CVISGTHRQGVSYEQYF,TGTGTCATCAGTGGCACTCACAGGCAGGGGGTTTCTTACGAGCAGTACTTC
.,.,12,TRBJ1-1,TRBV30,CAWRDPGTEAFF,TGTGCCTGGAGGGACCCGGGGACTGAAGCTTTCTTT
.,.,15,TRBJ1-1,TRBV9,CASSVAPDKNTEAFF,TGTGCCAGCAGCGTAGCTCCGGACAAGAACACTGAAGCTTTCTTT
.,.,14,TRBJ2-5,TRBV5-1,CASRRDLRGETQYF,TGCGCCAGCAGGCGGGACTTACGAGGGGAGACCCAGTACTTC
.,.,16,TRBJ2-1,TRBV4-1,CASSQESGSSYNEQFF,TGCGCCAGCAGCCAAGAATCTGGAAGCTCCTACAATGAGCAGTTCTTC
.,.,12,TRBJ2-7,TRBV30,CAWQGNSYEQYF,TGTGCCTGGCAGGGAAACTCCTACGAGCAGTACTTC
TRBD2,.,17,TRBJ2-5,TRBV5-1,CASSLVGDGSGEETQYF,TGCGCCAGCAGCTTGGTGGGGGACGGGAGCGGGGAAGAGACCCAGTACTTC
.,.,13,TRBJ1-2,TRBV30,CAWSKGVNYGYTF,TGTGCCTGGAGTAAAGGGGTTAACTATGGCTACACCTTC
.,.,14,TRBJ1-3,TRBV5-1,CASSSTSSGNTIYF,TGCGCCAGCAGCTCCACGAGCTCTGGAAACACCATATATTTT
TRBD1,.,13,TRBJ2-7,TRBV12-3/TRBV12-4,CASSLGDRDEQYF,TGTGCCAGCAGTTTGGGGGACAGGGACGAGCAGTACTTC
.,.,14,TRBJ2-7,TRBV3-1/TRBV3-2,CASSQDLPYYEQYF,TGTGCCAGCAGCCAAGATCTTCCCTACTACGAGCAGTACTTC
TRBD1,.,16,TRBJ1-2,TRBV19,CASSNPNRGPNYGYTF,TGTGCCAGTAGTAACCCTAACAGGGGGCCGAACTATGGCTACACCTTC
TRBD1,.,18,TRBJ2-6,TRBV19,CASSNRDRGWVGANVLTF,TGTGCCAGTAGTAATCGGGACAGGGGCTGGGTTGGGGCCAACGTCCTGACTTTC
.,.,16,TRBJ1-1,TRBV5-1,CASSRDAVGSGTEAFF,TGCGCCAGCAGCCGGGACGCTGTGGGTAGTGGAACTGAAGCTTTCTTT
.,.,14,TRBJ1-1,TRBV7-2,CASTRGRENTEAFF,TGTGCCAGCACCCGGGGGAGGGAAAACACTGAAGCTTTCTTT
TRBD1,.,16,TRBJ2-7,TRBV4-2,CASSQALGQGVREQYF,TGTGCCAGCAGCCAGGCATTGGGACAGGGAGTGCGGGAGCAGTACTTC
TRBD2,.,14,TRBJ2-4,TRBV5-1,CASSLASGGFIQYF,TGCGCCAGCAGCTTGGCTAGCGGGGGGTTCATTCAGTACTTC
TRBD1,.,15,TRBJ2-5,TRBV7-3,CASSLGQGNQETQYF,TGTGCCAGCAGCCTGGGACAGGGGAATCAAGAGACCCAGTACTTC
TRBD1,.,16,TRBJ1-4,TRBV11-2,CASTGTGGATNEKLFF,TGTGCCAGCACCGGGACAGGGGGGGCAACTAATGAAAAACTGTTTTTT
TRBD2,.,15,TRBJ2-1,TRBV7-9,CASSCGTSGGNEQFF,TGTGCCAGCAGCTGCGGGACTAGCGGGGGGAATGAGCAGTTCTTC
.,.,17,TRBJ2-6,TRBV6-6,CASSLLDWSKGANVLTF,TGTGCCAGCAGTCTTCTCGACTGGAGTAAAGGGGCCAACGTCCTGACTTTC
TRBD1,.,15,TRBJ1-4,TRBV6-6,CASRAGQATNEKLFF,TGTGCCAGCAGAGCGGGACAGGCAACTAATGAAAAACTGTTTTTT
TRBD2,.,16,TRBJ2-3,TRBV9,CASSPTGGRSTDTQYF,TGTGCCAGCAGCCCCACGGGGGGGCGATCCACAGATACGCAGTATTTT
TRBD1,.,14,TRBJ2-7,TRBV6-5,CASRGTGGPHEQYF,TGTGCCAGCAGGGGGACAGGGGGCCCCCACGAGCAGTACTTC
.,.,12,TRBJ2-7,TRBV5-4,CASSVDRYEQYF,TGTGCCAGCAGCGTCGACAGATACGAGCAGTACTTC